This TCR beta chain was captured in a study of cytomegalovirus exposure and HLA in healthy donors (dated by TCRdb to 2016 to 2017). Study-wide context: An earlier analysis of 587 of the donors reported approximately 260 Gb of sequence data and 117 million unique TCR beta sequences obtained from about 179 million T cells. The genetic ancestry cluster associated with self-reported Caucasian donors included roughly four fifths of the 300 to 450 genotyped donors. On average, roughly 200,000 unique TCR beta nucleotide sequences were sequenced per donor among 398 genotyped donors of the cohort, with roughly 19% of those sequences being non-productive. All discovery cohort repertoires had been generated using a single sequencing platform. To predict cytomegalovirus infection status, the study combined high-throughput TCR immunosequencing, statistical association of individual TCRs with disease status, and machine learning. The T cell repertoires of under 750 subjects were profiled by immunosequencing and related to cytomegalovirus serostatus. Alongside the repertoire data, information on donor age, sex, ethnicity and CMV serostatus was compiled. Genome-wide SNP genotypes for about three fifths of the roughly 670 donors were used in a later genetic analysis, which treated that subset as a discovery cohort. An early release that covered more than 550 HLA-typed donors contained around 300 gigabases of sequencing data and tens of millions of unique TCR sequences. In addition to the first cohort of around 670 subjects, a separate validation cohort of approximately 130 different subjects was used. An earlier analysis of around 580 of the donors used high-throughput TCR beta sequencing to judge whether each TCR beta V gene segment behaved as functional or pseudogenic. Several DR-DQ haplotypes were handled as single units for association and clustering because linkage in the cohort was strong. The study aimed to test whether signatures of past pathogen exposure could be identified by cataloging public T cell receptors. The later analysis used no new phenotypic data to find candidate immune exposures, relying instead on TCR beta sequences and their occurrence across donors. Class I and class II HLA loci were covered by the typing at four-digit resolution. Typing coverage varied by locus: roughly 629-640 donors for A, B, C, DRB1 and DQB1; approximately 500 for DQA1; over 600 for DPA1; 450 to 480 for DPB1. To study patterns of TCR occurrence, a later analysis re-analyzed previously published TCR beta repertoires from several hundred donors and added high-resolution HLA genotyping.

Overall study results and their limits: Three of the identified cytomegalovirus-associated TCR beta chains were confirmed in vitro to be specific for cytomegalovirus antigens. In the study, about 150 TCR beta chains were listed as associated with cytomegalovirus. In a later analysis, 16,951 TCR beta sequences were associated with specific HLA alleles at a false discovery rate of 0.05. CMV serostatus was the only immune exposure information available for the cohort. The earlier analysis of some 560 of the donors excluded seventeen rarely observed V segments, including chromosome 9 orphons, because counts were too low. In a later analysis, the rate of TCR association differed among HLA loci, with DRB1 alleles having the most associated TCRs and HLA-C alleles having the fewest. Presence/absence analyses assumed roughly uniform sequencing depth across donors, an assumption that may not hold. The 87-base-pair reads could not distinguish some IMGT-functional V segments, including TRBV6-2 and TRBV6-3, so those segments were excluded. An earlier analysis of approximately 570 of the donors showed that most TCR beta V segments appeared in productive rearrangements either about 87% or about 30% of the time, which broadly matched IMGT annotations. When HLA alleles, especially DR and DQ, strongly co-occurred, TCR associations were difficult to assign to individual alleles. A later genetic analysis associated a missense DCLRE1C variant with V-gene and J-gene trimming of TCR beta chains, and an independent cohort replicated the association. According to the authors, the approach could potentially be generalized to other disease states and immunological phenotypes. The cohort was sequenced for TCR beta chains only, and without alpha or paired-chain data the features that could be detected were limited. In a later analysis, most CMV-associated TCR beta chains were found to appear HLA-restricted, with HLA associations seemingly driven largely by CMV exposure. A cluster of highly shared sequence variants was judged likely to be a technical artifact of the sequencing pipeline. Most TCR sequences were observed very rarely across donors, whereas some public TCRs were present in many individuals. HLA typing was unavailable for some donors at each locus, so association tests used only the typed subset. In a later analysis, HLA-associated TCR beta chains were found to be more clonally expanded and to have lower generation probabilities than equally common non-associated chains. Several of the top co-occurrence clusters appeared to be linked to parvovirus B19, influenza, CMV and Epstein-Barr virus, according to a later analysis. A further reported finding was that TCR beta sequences accurately predicted the HLA-A and HLA-B alleles for most subjects in the first cohort. A later genetic analysis reported fewer N-insertions in productive TCRs among donors in an Asian-associated ancestry cluster than the roughly 670-donor mean. Linkage disequilibrium might explain the correlated functional status among segregating V segments, but an unknown experimental factor could not be ruled out. In both the original and validation cohorts, the classifier was reported to diagnose cytomegalovirus status with high specificity and sensitivity.

In total, 500 to 700 healthy bone marrow donors made up the cohort. All cohort members were sampled while nominally healthy, although unrecorded immune exposures were likely present. The donor tested CMV seronegative, placing the donor among the 350 to 400 seronegative members of the cohort. Each donor provided a peripheral blood sample, and peripheral blood mononuclear cells were used for TCR beta sequencing. Genomic DNA was extracted from the blood cell samples with the Qiagen DNeasy Blood Extraction Kit. The receptor library was made with the immunoSEQ multiplex PCR assay. For the multiplex PCR, a mixture combining 60 forward primers for TCR Vbeta segments and 13 reverse primers for TCR Jbeta segments was used. A multiplex PCR assay on genomic DNA amplified the CDR3 region of rearranged TCR beta genes. The Illumina HiSeq System was used to sequence the amplified TCR beta libraries as 87-base-pair reads. As for how the authors treated the data: In a later analysis, about 80 million unique TCR beta chains were counted across the roughly 700 repertoires, and roughly 10 million of these chains were shared by at least two donors. To remove PCR and sequencing errors, raw reads were error-corrected and collapsed into unique sequences using a nearest-neighbor algorithm that merged closely related sequences. V, D and J gene segments were assigned by aligning CDR3 sequences to IMGT reference sequences. For a sequence to be retained, a match of at least six nucleotides was required to both a V gene segment and a J gene segment. Rearrangements were called productive when the CDR3 lacked stop codons and stayed in frame with V and J; all others were non-productive. CDR3 was defined according to IMGT convention as the region running from the second conserved V-encoded cysteine to the conserved J-encoded phenylalanine. The earlier analysis of 500 to 600 of the donors excluded sequences that lacked an unambiguous match to a single V gene segment. In an earlier analysis of around 600 of the donors, V segments were called functional above 56.7% productive rearrangements and were called segregating when the between-donor standard deviation exceeded 5%. A statistical classification framework was built for diagnosing cytomegalovirus status from the catalog of TCR beta chain sequences. V and J gene assignment, in a later analysis, came from comparing TCR nucleotide sequences with IMGT/GENE-DB human TR gene sequences. Using the TCRdist pipeline, a later analysis assigned CDR3 sequences along with most-parsimonious VDJ recombination scenarios. In a later analysis, each TCR beta chain was defined by its CDR3 amino acid sequence together with its V-gene family, and reads lacking a unique V-gene family were excluded. As a way to deal with suspected cross-contamination and a sequencing artifact, a later analysis dropped roughly 620 nucleotide sequences that were highly shared and had low generation probability. For each public chain, a later analysis derived a clonal expansion index from normalized ranks of inferred template counts within each repertoire. A later analysis computed generation probabilities with a VDJ recombination model fitted to out-of-frame rearrangements, and checked the results against IGoR. Hypergeometric tests were used in a later analysis to score TCR-TCR, TCR-HLA and TCR-CMV co-occurrence, with a repertoire-size bias correction applied to the TCR pairs. A later analysis estimated false discovery rates by permuting HLA or CMV assignments 20 times. In a later analysis, co-occurring TCRs were grouped with DBSCAN, and TCRdist sequence similarity was added when clustering was performed within HLA-allele-positive subsets. Repertoires with fewer than 30,000 or more than 120,000 public chains, plus five repertoires with anomalous nucleotide sharing, were excluded from co-occurrence clustering. The clones in this table, taken by TCRdb from immuneACCESS, are in-frame only. Not every clone is retained; where verified, under half of the shortfall comes from an unresolved V gene, and the cause of the rest is unknown. The DNA was the basis for D and trimming; V, J and clone size are from that table. The sample table lists tens of thousands of clones, around 70% of them with a count of one. Clones ranked in the top ten supply roughly 9.7% of the sample.

V loses 0 bases of germline sequence and J loses 1 base, and the interval between the two ends is 10 bases. The germline V gene provides CDR1 MGHRA and CDR2 YSYEKL. The CDR3 starts with the cysteine, ends with the phenylalanine, and has 16 residues. Just the 48-base CDR3 DNA is kept, in frame starting at base 1. As concerns this clone: Its cognate antigen has yet to be identified. Base qualities are missing; no much larger clone stands one base away.

The V gene is TRBV4-1 and the J gene is TRBJ1-5; TRBD1 could be the D gene, as 5 bases match. The source of this sequence is a woman under 40 in good health and CMV-seronegative. The sample consisted of PBMCs. The CDR3 reads CASSQEVTVSNQPQHF. The sequenced DNA is TGCGCCAGCAGCCAAGAGGTGACAGTAAGCAATCAGCCCCAGCATTTT.